A single sample is the source of the 32 T cell receptor beta chains below, sequenced in a study of shared clonotypes between healthy human individuals. Here immunoSEQ multiplex PCR was the method, and the copy in TCRdb shows in-frame clones only, minus some. The table records some 580,000 clones, around 97% of them present only once. Sequencing was performed on naive CD4+ T cells sorted from blood. Documented subset: CD45RA+ positively selected. The receptors were sampled from a woman aged 30 to 39 in good health.

This chain uses TRBV23-1 with TRBJ2-5; no firm D call. Matching the DNA end better, TRBJ2-7 makes the J call doubtful. TRBV23-1 is an ORF for which the function is uncertain. The CDR3 runs 14 residues. CDR3 sequence (DNA): TGCGCCAGCAGTCAGACTGAAGTCTCCTACGAGCAGTACTTC. The encoded protein is CASSQTEVSYEQYF.

The chain carries TRBV5-1 and TRBJ1-2; 9 bases agree with TRBD1. The CDR3 spans 14 residues. Germline V gene lookup returns CDR1 SGHRS and CDR2 YFSETQ. With V trimmed by 4 bases and J by 6 bases, 7 bases remained unmatched. The CDR3 sequence: CASSTRDRVHGYTF. DNA for the CDR3: TGCGCCAGCAGCACCCGGGACAGGGTACATGGCTACACCTTC.

The rearrangement joins TRBV28 to TRBJ2-7; 9 bases line up with TRBD1. The germline V gene has CDR1 MDHEN and CDR2 SYDVKM. The CDR3 is 15 amino acids. Trimming removed 7 bases from V and 5 bases from J; junction bases left unmatched: 12. The CDR3 spells CASTDPDRGANEQYF. The DNA for the CDR3 is TGTGCCAGCACCGATCCCGACAGGGGGGCGAACGAGCAGTACTTC.

The chain is built from TRBV28 and TRBJ1-1, with D hard to call. The CDR3 has 12 amino acids. CDR1 and CDR2 from the germline V gene are MDHEN and SYDVKM. The V end lost 4 bases, the J end lost 8 bases, and 11 bases lay between the germline ends. The chain's CDR3 is CASSSYITEAFF. The CDR3 coding sequence is TGTGCCAGCAGTTCTTATATAACGGAAGCTTTCTTT.

This chain joins TRBV25-1 and TRBJ1-3, with TRBD1 matching over 7 bases. Germline CDR1 and CDR2: MGHDK and SYGVNS. Trimming took 3 bases from V and 5 from J; bases not matched to a gene: 4. The CDR3 has 14 residues. The chain's CDR3 is CASSEWDSRNTIYF. CDR3 nucleotide sequence: TGTGCCAGCAGTGAGTGGGACAGTCGAAACACCATATATTTT.

This chain links TRBV6-5 with TRBJ2-1; 7 nucleotides line up with TRBD1. V lost 2 bases to trimming and J lost 5 bases; unmatched junction nucleotides: 3. The germline V gene has CDR1 MNHEY and CDR2 SVGAGI. The CDR3 sequence is 14 residues long. The CDR3, as DNA: TGTGCCAGCAGTTACCTAACAGGGGACAATGAGCAGTTCTTC. It codes for CASSYLTGDNEQFF.

This clone came up once. The J gene is TRBJ2-2, the V gene TRBV19; 9 nucleotides agree with TRBD2. CDR1 is LNHDA, CDR2 SQIVND, per germline (reference sequence). J gave up 2 bases and V 7 bases, and 5 bases lay outside the gene matches. This CDR3 has 15 amino acids. This CDR3 reads CASNLAGDNTGELFF. The CDR3 DNA is TGTGCCAGTAATTTAGCGGGAGACAACACCGGGGAGCTGTTTTTT. Full variable domain (remainder filled in from reference TRBV19 and TRBJ2-2): DGGITQSPKYLFRKEGQNVTLSCEQNLNHDAMYWYRQDPGQGLRLIYYSQIVNDFQKGDIAEGYSVSREKKESFPLTVTSAQKNPTAFYLCASNLAGDNTGELFFGEGSRLTVL.

The chain couples TRBV6-5 to TRBJ1-1; the D is unclear. Germline values: CDR1 MNHEY, CDR2 SVGAGI. V was cut by 4 bases and J by 10 bases, with 10 bases left in between. This CDR3 comprises 11 residues. The chain's CDR3 is CASSSLGIAFF. In DNA, the CDR3 is TGTGCCAGCAGTTCCCTCGGTATAGCTTTCTTT.

The gene calls are TRBV14 and TRBJ2-1; tentatively, D is TRBD2 (5 bases). Trimming pared 3 bases from V and 7 bases from J, leaving 13 bases between. The CDR3 runs to 14 residues. Germline loops: CDR1 SGHDN, CDR2 FVKESK. The CDR3 reads CASSQFRGRNEQFF. CDR3 sequence (DNA): TGTGCCAGCAGCCAGTTTCGAGGGAGAAATGAGCAGTTCTTC.

The table lists this clone with a count of one. This chain joins TRBV19 and TRBJ1-5; possibly TRBD1 for D (6 bases). The V end lost 2 bases, the J end lost 3 bases, and 8 bases lay between the germline ends. This CDR3 region has 14 residues. Germline V CDR1 and CDR2: LNHDA, SQIVND (reference sequence). The DNA of the CDR3 is TGTGCCAGTAGTATACACAGGGCCAATCAGCCCCAGCATTTT. Amino acid sequence: CASSIHRANQPQHF.

The J gene is TRBJ2-1, the V gene TRBV7-2, with 9 bases identical to TRBD2. Unmatched junction bases numbered 8, after V lost 3 bases and J lost 8 bases. This CDR3 is 15 amino acids long. Germline-derived CDR1 and CDR2 are SGHTA and FQGNSA. The CDR3 here is CASSFPSGKWYEQFF. The CDR3 region has the DNA TGTGCCAGCAGCTTCCCTAGCGGGAAATGGTATGAGCAGTTCTTC.

The V call is TRBV27, the J call TRBJ2-7; 8 bases are a match to TRBD1. V shed 2 bases and J 5 bases; nucleotides not matched to a gene: 8. This CDR3 region has 15 residues. The germline CDR1 and CDR2 sequences are MNHEY and SMNVEV (reference sequence). This CDR3 is CASSLLGQATNEQYF. CDR3 bases: TGTGCCAGCAGTTTACTGGGACAGGCAACGAACGAGCAGTACTTC.

The chain links TRBV5-1 to TRBJ2-1; 11 bases align to TRBD2. The CDR3 consists of 16 residues. Germline V gives CDR1 SGHRS, CDR2 YFSETQ. The J segment lost 8 bases and the V segment lost 2 bases, leaving 9 bases of the junction unmatched. The CDR3 nucleotides read TGCGCCAGCAGCTTAATAGCGGGAGGGGGGTCGCATGAGCAGTTCTTC. Its protein product is CASSLIAGGGSHEQFF.

The rearrangement uses TRBV19 and TRBJ1-1, with 10 bases lining up with TRBD1. The germline V gene encodes CDR1 LNHDA and CDR2 SQIVND (reference sequence). The CDR3 consists of 15 residues. V dropped 6 bases and J dropped 5; count of bases not matched to a gene: 9. CDR3 amino acids: CASRRVTGGVTEAFF. CDR3 in DNA: TGTGCCAGTAGAAGGGTGACAGGGGGCGTTACTGAAGCTTTCTTT.

This clone has more than one count but fewer than ten. V is TRBV19 and J is TRBJ1-5; D unresolved. From germline, CDR1 is LNHDA and CDR2 SQIVND (reference sequence). The V end was cut by 2 bases, the J end by 9 bases, with 14 bases between. This CDR3 is 14 amino acids long. The CDR3 loop reads CASSITGSLGPQHF. The CDR3 DNA follows: TGTGCCAGTAGTATAACGGGGTCCCTGGGGCCCCAGCATTTT.

CDR3 region: CSVGQTNTEAFF. CDR3 nucleotide sequence: TGCAGCGTTGGACAGACGAACACTGAAGCTTTCTTT. The rearrangement links TRBV29-1 to TRBJ1-1, with a possible D match to TRBD1 (5 bases). The CDR3 is 12 amino acids. V was trimmed by 4 bases and J by 1 base, leaving 7 bases between them. The V gene's germline CDR1 is SQVTM and CDR2 ANQGSEA.

The chain is built from TRBV18 and TRBJ1-1, with 7 bases matching TRBD1. V lost 3 bases, J lost 0 bases, and 4 bases stayed unmatched. The CDR3 consists of 15 residues. Germline V gene sequence: CDR1 KGHSH, CDR2 LQKENI. The CDR3 region is CASSPQTGMNTEAFF. Here the CDR3 DNA reads TGTGCCAGCTCACCGCAGACAGGGATGAACACTGAAGCTTTCTTT. Combining the CDR3 with reference TRBV18 and TRBJ1-1 gives the whole variable domain NAGVMQNPRHLVRRRGQEARLRCSPMKGHSHVYWYRQLPEEGLKFMVYLQKENIIDESGMPKERFSAEFPKEGPSILRIQQVVRGDSAAYFCASSPQTGMNTEAFFGQGTRLTVV.

V is TRBV2 and J is TRBJ2-2, with D possibly being TRBD2 (7 bases). The CDR3 sequence is 14 residues long. V lost 9 bases and J 7 bases, leaving 18 bases between the germline ends. Germline-derived CDR1 and CDR2 are SNHLY and FYNNEI. The CDR3 is CARRGGGVGGELFF. The CDR3 nucleotides read TGTGCCAGAAGGGGAGGGGGAGTCGGCGGGGAGCTGTTTTTT.

The chain is built from TRBV5-1 and TRBJ2-5; a weak D match, TRBD2 (6 bases). The CDR3 covers 14 residues. Germline V CDR1 and CDR2: SGHRS, YFSETQ. V dropped 5 bases and J dropped 5 bases, with 16 bases sitting between them. The CDR3 DNA follows: TGCGCCAGCAGTCCCGCTAGCGACTATGAGACCCAGTACTTC. It codes for CASSPASDYETQYF.

This chain uses TRBV13 with TRBJ1-6, with 7 bases identical to TRBD1. Germline loops: CDR1 PRHDT, CDR2 FYEKMQ (reference sequence). Losses at the gene ends were 5 bases for V and 7 bases for J; bases not matched to a gene: 5. The CDR3 is 14 residues long. The CDR3 sequence is CASSHTQGNSPLHF. CDR3 in DNA: TGTGCCAGCAGCCACACACAGGGGAATTCACCCCTCCACTTT.

The rearrangement uses TRBV9 and TRBJ2-3, with a tentative D call TRBD1 (5 bases). Germline V lookup: CDR1 SGDLS, CDR2 YYNGEE. CDR3 length equals 15 residues. The V end lost 4 bases, the J end lost 1 base, and 13 bases lay between the germline ends. CDR3 in DNA: TGTGCCAGCAGCCTCGACATCAGGGGCACAGATACGCAGTATTTT. Its protein product is CASSLDIRGTDTQYF.

This chain uses TRBV14 with TRBJ2-1, with D hard to call. CDR3 length equals 14 residues. V was pared by 1 base and J by 7 bases, with 11 bases between. Per germline, CDR1 SGHDN and CDR2 FVKESK. The CDR3 region has the DNA TGTGCCAGCAGCCAAGGTGGCAGGAGAAATGAGCAGTTCTTC. Translated: CASSQGGRRNEQFF.

V usage is TRBV15 and J usage is TRBJ1-5, with 9 bases aligning to TRBD1. V shed 1 base and J 7 bases; nucleotides not matched to a gene: 8. The CDR3 totals 16 residues. Germline CDR1 is LNHNV and CDR2 is YYDKDF (reference sequence). The CDR3 coding sequence is TGTGCCACCAGCAGAGGGGGGGACAGGGTCGGGCAGCCCCAGCATTTT. It is translated as CATSRGGDRVGQPQHF.

The V and J genes are TRBV6-1 and TRBJ1-2; maybe TRBD1 (5 bases). Germline V lookup: CDR1 MNHNS, CDR2 SASEGT. The germline V and J ends were trimmed by 3 bases and 2 bases, with 10 bases remaining between them. The CDR3 covers 14 residues. The CDR3 nucleotides read TGTGCCAGCAGTGACGTTCAGGGAAACTATGGCTACACCTTC. Translated: CASSDVQGNYGYTF.

The chain employs TRBV13 and TRBJ2-1; D possibly corresponds to TRBD2 (6 bases). The CDR3 totals 15 residues. Trimming took off 5 bases at V and 0 bases at J, with 11 bases between the two ends. Germline assignment: CDR1 PRHDT and CDR2 FYEKMQ (reference sequence). CDR3 coding DNA: TGTGCCAGCAGCCGAGGGACTGGCTCCTACAATGAGCAGTTCTTC. Amino acids: CASSRGTGSYNEQFF.

The chain couples TRBV18 to TRBJ1-5; TRBD1 is a possible D gene (6 bases). The CDR3 sequence is 13 residues long. V was pared by 3 bases and J by 6 bases, with 9 bases between. Germline loops: CDR1 KGHSH, CDR2 LQKENI. For the CDR3, the DNA is TGTGCCAGCTCACCGGGACAAGGTCAGCCCCAGCATTTT. Translated: CASSPGQGQPQHF. Full variable domain (rest looked up from reference TRBV18 and TRBJ1-5): NAGVMQNPRHLVRRRGQEARLRCSPMKGHSHVYWYRQLPEEGLKFMVYLQKENIIDESGMPKERFSAEFPKEGPSILRIQQVVRGDSAAYFCASSPGQGQPQHFGDGTRLSIL.

This chain links TRBV5-1 with TRBJ1-1, with D perhaps matching TRBD1 (6 bases). The CDR3 sequence is 14 residues long. Trimming shortened V by 7 bases and J by 5 bases, and 18 bases separated the two germline ends. Germline lookup yields CDR1 SGHRS and CDR2 YFSETQ. CDR3 bases: TGCGCCAGCGGCGGACAGCAAGGTCGTACTGAAGCTTTCTTT. Translated: CASGGQQGRTEAFF. Together with reference TRBV5-1 and TRBJ1-1, the CDR3 gives the full variable domain: KAGVTQTPRYLIKTRGQQVTLSCSPISGHRSVSWYQQTPGQGLQFLFEYFSETQRNKGNFPGRFSGRQFSNSRSEMNVSTLELGDSALYLCASGGQQGRTEAFFGQGTRLTVV.

This rearrangement joins TRBV5-1 to TRBJ2-6, with 8 bases aligning to TRBD2. CDR1 and CDR2 from the germline V gene are SGHRS and YFSETQ. V gave up 2 bases and J gave up 2 bases; unmatched junction bases: 6. The CDR3 totals 17 residues. CDR3 residues: CASSFWSGSAGANVLTF. The DNA of the CDR3 is TGCGCCAGCAGCTTTTGGAGCGGGAGTGCTGGGGCCAACGTCCTGACTTTC.

This chain joins TRBV5-4 and TRBJ2-1; D not certain. The germline V gene has CDR1 SGHNT and CDR2 YYREEE (reference sequence). CDR3 length: 16 residues. Trimming took 2 bases from V and 0 from J, leaving 12 bases between them. The CDR3 protein is CASSFKQAGSYNEQFF. Here the CDR3 DNA reads TGTGCCAGCAGCTTTAAGCAGGCCGGCTCCTACAATGAGCAGTTCTTC.

The V call is TRBV15, the J call TRBJ2-7; no clear D. V dropped 0 bases and J dropped 3 bases, with 6 bases sitting between them. Looked up from germline, CDR1 is LNHNV and CDR2 is YYDKDF (reference sequence). The CDR3 sequence is 13 residues long. In DNA, the CDR3 is TGTGCCACCAGCAGAGACACACGCTACGAGCAGTACTTC. Translating gives CATSRDTRYEQYF.

This chain joins TRBV29-1 and TRBJ2-7; a weak D match, TRBD2 (5 bases). Germline V gene sequence: CDR1 SQVTM, CDR2 ANQGSEA. With 4 bases removed from V and 3 bases from J, the gap between germline ends came to 10 bases. The CDR3 runs to 12 residues. The CDR3 protein is CSVVVGSYEQYF. The CDR3 DNA follows: TGCAGCGTTGTCGTGGGGAGCTACGAGCAGTACTTC.

This chain joins TRBV7-9 and TRBJ1-2, with D perhaps TRBD1 (5 bases). The CDR3 has 13 residues. The V and J ends lost 0 bases and 8 bases respectively, with 10 bases between them. CDR1 SEHNR and CDR2 FQNEAQ come from the germline V gene (reference sequence). CDR3 DNA sequence: TGTGCCAGCAGCTTAGCGCAGGGAGGGGGCTACACCTTC. Translating it yields CASSLAQGGGYTF.